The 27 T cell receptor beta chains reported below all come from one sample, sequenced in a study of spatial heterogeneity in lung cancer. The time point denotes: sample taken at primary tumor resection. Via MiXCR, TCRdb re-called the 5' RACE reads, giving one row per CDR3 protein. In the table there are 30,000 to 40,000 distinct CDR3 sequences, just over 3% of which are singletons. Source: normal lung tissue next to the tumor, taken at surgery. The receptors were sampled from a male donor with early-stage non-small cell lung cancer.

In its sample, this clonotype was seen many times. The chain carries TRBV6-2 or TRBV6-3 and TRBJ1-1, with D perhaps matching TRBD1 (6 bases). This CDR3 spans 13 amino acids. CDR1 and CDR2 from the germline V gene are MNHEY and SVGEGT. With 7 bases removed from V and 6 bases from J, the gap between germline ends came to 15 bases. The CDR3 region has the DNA TGTGCCAGCAACCCCACAGGGTACGCTGAAGCTTTCTTT. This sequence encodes CASNPTGYAEAFF.

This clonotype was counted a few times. CDR3 DNA sequence: TGTGCCAGCAGTCGACTAGCGGGAGGGTACAATGAGCAGTTCTTC. Protein product: CASSRLAGGYNEQFF. The chain joins TRBV14 to TRBJ2-1; the match to TRBD2 covers 14 bases. This CDR3 comprises 15 residues. Germline V gene data show CDR1 as SGHDN and CDR2 as FVKESK. The V gene end was trimmed by 6 bases and the J gene end by 4 bases; junction bases not matched to a gene: 2. Using reference TRBV14 and TRBJ2-1 for the parts outside the CDR3, the full variable domain is EAGVTQFPSHSVIEKGQTVTLRCDPISGHDNLYWYRRVMGKEIKFLLHFVKESKQDESGMPNNRFLAERTGGTYSTLKVQPAELEDSGVYFCASSRLAGGYNEQFFGPGTRLTVL.

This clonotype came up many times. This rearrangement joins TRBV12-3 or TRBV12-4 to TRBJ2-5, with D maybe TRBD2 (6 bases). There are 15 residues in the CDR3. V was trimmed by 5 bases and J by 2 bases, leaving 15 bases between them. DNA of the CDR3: TGTGCCAGCAGTCAAGAGGGTGGGGGGCAAGAGACCCAGTACTTC. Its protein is CASSQEGGGQETQYF.

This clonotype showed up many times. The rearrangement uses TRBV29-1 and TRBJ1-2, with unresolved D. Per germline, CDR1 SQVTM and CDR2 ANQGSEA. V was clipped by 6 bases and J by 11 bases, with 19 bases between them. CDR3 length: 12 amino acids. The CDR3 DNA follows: TGCAGCGTGGCCCCCGGATTCCGCGAATACACCTTC. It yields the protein CSVAPGFREYTF.

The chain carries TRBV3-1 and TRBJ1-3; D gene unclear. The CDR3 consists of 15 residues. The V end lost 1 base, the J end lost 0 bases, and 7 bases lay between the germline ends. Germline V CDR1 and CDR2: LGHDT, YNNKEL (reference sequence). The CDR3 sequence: CASSQVGYSGNTIYF. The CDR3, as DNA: TGTGCCAGCAGCCAAGTCGGCTACTCTGGAAACACCATATATTTT.

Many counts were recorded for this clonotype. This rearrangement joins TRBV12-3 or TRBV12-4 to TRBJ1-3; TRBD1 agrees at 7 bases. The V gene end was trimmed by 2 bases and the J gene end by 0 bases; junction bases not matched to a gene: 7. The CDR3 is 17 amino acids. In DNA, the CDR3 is TGTGCCAGCAGTTTATCGGGACAGCCCACCTCTGGAAACACCATATATTTT. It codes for CASSLSGQPTSGNTIYF.

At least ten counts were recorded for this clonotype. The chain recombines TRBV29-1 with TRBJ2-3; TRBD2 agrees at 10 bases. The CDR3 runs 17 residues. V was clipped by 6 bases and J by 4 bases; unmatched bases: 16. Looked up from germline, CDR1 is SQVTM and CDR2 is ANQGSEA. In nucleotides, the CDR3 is TGCAGCGTGGCTGGGGAGCGGGGGGGAGTCGGGTCAGATACGCAGTATTTT. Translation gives CSVAGERGGVGSDTQYF.

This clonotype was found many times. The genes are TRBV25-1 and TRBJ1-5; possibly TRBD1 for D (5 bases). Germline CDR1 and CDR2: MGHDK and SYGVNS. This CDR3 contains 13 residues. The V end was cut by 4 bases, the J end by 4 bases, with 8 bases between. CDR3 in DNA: TGTGCCAGCAGTGGCCCAGGGAATCAGCCCCAGCATTTT. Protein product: CASSGPGNQPQHF. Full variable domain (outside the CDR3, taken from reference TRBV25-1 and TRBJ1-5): EADIYQTPRYLVIGTGKKITLECSQTMGHDKMYWYQQDPGMELHLIHYSYGVNSTEKGDLSSESTVSRIRTEHFPLTLESARPSHTSQYLCASSGPGNQPQHFGDGTRLSIL.

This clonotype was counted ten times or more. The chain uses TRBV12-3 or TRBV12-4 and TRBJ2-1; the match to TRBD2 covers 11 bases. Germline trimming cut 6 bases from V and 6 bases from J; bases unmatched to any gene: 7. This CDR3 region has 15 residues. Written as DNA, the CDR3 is TGTGCCAGCAGCCCACTAGCGGGGGCCAGCAATGAGCAGTTCTTC. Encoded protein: CASSPLAGASNEQFF.

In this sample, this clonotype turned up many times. Here the CDR3 DNA reads TGCGCCAGCAGCCAAGATTCCGCGGGGGCTTACAATGAGCAGTTCTTC. The encoded protein is CASSQDSAGAYNEQFF. The rearrangement joins TRBV4-1 to TRBJ2-1; weak D call: TRBD2 (7 bases). This CDR3 region has 16 residues. Germline loops: CDR1 MGHRA, CDR2 YSYEKL. Trimming took 0 bases from V and 4 from J, leaving 13 bases between them.

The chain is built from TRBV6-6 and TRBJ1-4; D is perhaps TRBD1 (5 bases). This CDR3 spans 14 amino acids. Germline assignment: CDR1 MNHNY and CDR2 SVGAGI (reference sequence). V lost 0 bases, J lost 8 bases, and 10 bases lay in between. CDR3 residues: CASSYSPYREKLFF. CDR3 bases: TGTGCCAGCAGTTACTCTCCTTACAGGGAAAAACTGTTTTTT.

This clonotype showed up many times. CDR3 residues: CASSQAGTGVGNIQYF. CDR3 coding DNA: TGCGCCAGCAGCCAAGCCGGGACAGGGGTTGGAAACATTCAGTACTTC. V gene TRBV5-1 combines with J gene TRBJ2-4, with 10 bases that match TRBD1. There are 16 residues in the CDR3. CDR1 and CDR2 (germline): SGHRS, YFSETQ. Trimming removed 4 bases from V and 6 bases from J; junction bases left unmatched: 10.

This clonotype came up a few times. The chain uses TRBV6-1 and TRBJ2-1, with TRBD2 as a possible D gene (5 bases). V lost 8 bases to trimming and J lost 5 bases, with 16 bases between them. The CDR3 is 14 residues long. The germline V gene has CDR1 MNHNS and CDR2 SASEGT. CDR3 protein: CASETSFGDNEQFF. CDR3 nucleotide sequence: TGTGCCAGCGAGACTTCTTTCGGGGACAATGAGCAGTTCTTC.

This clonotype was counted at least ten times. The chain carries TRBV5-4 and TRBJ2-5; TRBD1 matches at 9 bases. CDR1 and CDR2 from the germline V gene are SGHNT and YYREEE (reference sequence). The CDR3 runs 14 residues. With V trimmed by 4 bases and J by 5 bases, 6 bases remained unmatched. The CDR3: CASSIGQGLETQYF. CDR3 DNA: TGTGCCAGCAGCATCGGACAGGGGCTCGAGACCCAGTACTTC.

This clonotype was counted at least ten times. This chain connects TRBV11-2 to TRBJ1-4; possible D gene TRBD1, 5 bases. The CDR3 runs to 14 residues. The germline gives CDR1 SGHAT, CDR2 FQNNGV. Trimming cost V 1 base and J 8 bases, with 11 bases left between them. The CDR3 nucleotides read TGTGCCAGCAGCTTAGTTGGGGGAGCCGAAAAACTGTTTTTT. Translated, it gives CASSLVGGAEKLFF.

CDR3 sequence reads: CSAHRVDTDTQYF. CDR3 nucleotide sequence: TGCAGTGCTCACAGGGTTGACACAGATACGCAGTATTTT. The V gene is TRBV20-1, the J gene TRBJ2-3; a weak D match, TRBD1 (6 bases). CDR1 is DFQATT and CDR2 is SNEGSKA in the germline V gene (reference sequence). V lost 5 bases and J lost 2, with 11 bases in between. The CDR3 loop spans 13 amino acids.

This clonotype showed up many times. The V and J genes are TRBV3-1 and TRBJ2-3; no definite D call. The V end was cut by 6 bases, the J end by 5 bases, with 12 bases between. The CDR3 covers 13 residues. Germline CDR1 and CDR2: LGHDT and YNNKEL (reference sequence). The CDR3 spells CASSPRLKDTQYF. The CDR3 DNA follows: TGTGCCAGCAGTCCCCGACTGAAAGATACGCAGTATTTT.

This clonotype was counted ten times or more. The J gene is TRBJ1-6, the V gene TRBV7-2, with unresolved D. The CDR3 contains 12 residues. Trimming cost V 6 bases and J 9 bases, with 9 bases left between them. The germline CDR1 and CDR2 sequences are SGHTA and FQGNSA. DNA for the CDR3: TGTGCCAGCAGGGAAGGATCTTCACCCCTCCACTTT. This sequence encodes CASREGSSPLHF.

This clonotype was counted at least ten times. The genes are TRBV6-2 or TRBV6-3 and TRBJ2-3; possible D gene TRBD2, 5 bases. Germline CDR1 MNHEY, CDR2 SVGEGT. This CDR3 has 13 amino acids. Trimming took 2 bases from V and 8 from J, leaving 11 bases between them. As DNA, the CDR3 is TGTGCCAGCAGTTACGGGCCTAGCAGTACGCAGTATTTT. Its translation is CASSYGPSSTQYF.

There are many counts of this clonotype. CDR3 nucleotide sequence: TGTGCCAGCAGTTCCCCCCGGGGAGAAAAACTGTTTTTT. Translated: CASSSPRGEKLFF. The V gene is TRBV28, the J gene TRBJ1-4; D is unresolved. In germline, CDR1 is MDHEN, CDR2 SYDVKM. The CDR3 runs to 13 residues. V was cut by 4 bases and J by 8 bases, with 11 bases left in between.

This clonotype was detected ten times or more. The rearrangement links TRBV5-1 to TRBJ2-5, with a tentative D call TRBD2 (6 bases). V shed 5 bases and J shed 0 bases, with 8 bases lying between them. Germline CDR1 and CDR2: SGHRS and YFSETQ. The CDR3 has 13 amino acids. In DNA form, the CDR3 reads TGCGCCAGCAGTCGGGGGTACCAAGAGACCCAGTACTTC. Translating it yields CASSRGYQETQYF.

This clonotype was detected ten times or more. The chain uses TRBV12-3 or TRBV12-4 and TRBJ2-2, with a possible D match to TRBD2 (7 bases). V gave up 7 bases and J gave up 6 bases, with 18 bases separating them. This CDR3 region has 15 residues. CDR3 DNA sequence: TGTGCCAGCACCCTAGTGGGGGGGGCCCCCGGGGAGCTGTTTTTT. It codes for CASTLVGGAPGELFF.

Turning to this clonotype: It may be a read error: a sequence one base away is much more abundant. CDR3 sequence: CSASGRAKNIKYF. The CDR3 DNA reads as TGCAGTGCTAGCGGGAGGGCCAAAAACATTAAGTACTTC. The chain links TRBV20-1 to TRBJ2-4; TRBD2 aligns across 8 bases. From germline, CDR1 is DFQATT and CDR2 SNEGSKA (reference sequence). The CDR3 is made up of 13 amino acids.

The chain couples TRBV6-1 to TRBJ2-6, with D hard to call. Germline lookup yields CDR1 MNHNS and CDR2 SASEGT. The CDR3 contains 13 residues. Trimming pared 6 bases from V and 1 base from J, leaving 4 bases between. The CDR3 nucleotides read TGTGCCAGCAGACTATCTGGGGCCAACGTCCTGACTTTC. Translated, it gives CASRLSGANVLTF.

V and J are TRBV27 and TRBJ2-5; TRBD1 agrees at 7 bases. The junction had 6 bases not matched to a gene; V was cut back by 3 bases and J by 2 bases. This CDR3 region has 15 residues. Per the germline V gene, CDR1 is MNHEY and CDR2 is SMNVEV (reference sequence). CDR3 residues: CASSFGQQGQETQYF. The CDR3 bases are TGTGCCAGCAGTTTTGGACAACAGGGGCAAGAGACCCAGTACTTC.

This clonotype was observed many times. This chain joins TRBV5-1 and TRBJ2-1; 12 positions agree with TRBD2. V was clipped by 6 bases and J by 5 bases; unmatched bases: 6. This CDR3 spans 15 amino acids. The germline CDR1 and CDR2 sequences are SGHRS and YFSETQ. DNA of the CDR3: TGCGCCAGCAAGTGGACTAGCGGGGCCCACAATGAGCAGTTCTTC. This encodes CASKWTSGAHNEQFF.

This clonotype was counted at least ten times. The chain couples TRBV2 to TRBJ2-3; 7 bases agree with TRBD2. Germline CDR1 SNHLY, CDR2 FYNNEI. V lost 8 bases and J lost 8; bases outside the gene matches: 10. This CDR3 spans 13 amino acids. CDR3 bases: TGTGCCAGCCGGCTCGGGGAGGGAGGTACGCAGTATTTT. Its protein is CASRLGEGGTQYF.